The 20 T cell receptor beta chains below come from one sample, sequenced in a study of OX40 agonist ivuxolimab in advanced cancers. TCRdb's copy holds only in-frame clones and misses some; the assay was immunoSEQ multiplex PCR. Here the sample spans 20,000 or so clones, roughly 85% being singletons. Specimen: CD4+ or CD8+ T cells sorted from blood, collected in a trial of the OX40 agonist ivuxolimab. The receptors originated from an adult with an advanced solid tumor such as melanoma, head and neck, liver or kidney cancer.

The chain recombines TRBV7-2 with TRBJ2-7, with TRBD1 matching 7 bases. The trim removed 3 bases at V and 4 bases at J, leaving 3 bases unmatched. This CDR3 has 13 amino acids. Germline CDR1 and CDR2: SGHTA and FQGNSA. The CDR3 nucleotides are TGTGCCAGCAGCTTGCTGGACAGGTACGAGCAGTACTTC. The encoded protein is CASSLLDRYEQYF.

CDR3 protein: CASSLAVNYGYTF. Here the CDR3 DNA reads TGCGCCAGCAGCTTGGCGGTTAACTATGGCTACACCTTC. The J gene is TRBJ1-2, the V gene TRBV5-1; D gene ambiguous. The CDR3 has 13 residues. Germline values: CDR1 SGHRS, CDR2 YFSETQ. V lost 0 bases and J lost 1, with 4 bases in between.

This chain connects TRBV6-1 to TRBJ1-2; no clear D. Trimming took 1 base from V and 4 from J, leaving 7 bases between them. Per germline, CDR1 MNHNS and CDR2 SASEGT. This CDR3 contains 13 residues. This CDR3 reads CASSEGAFYGYTF. CDR3 coding DNA: TGTGCCAGCAGTGAAGGTGCCTTCTATGGCTACACCTTC.

This clone is labeled medium-sized. The identical CDR3 is also encoded by other nucleotide sequences in the sample. V is TRBV11-2 and J is TRBJ2-3; D remains unclear. The CDR3 is made up of 14 amino acids. CDR1 is SGHAT and CDR2 is FQNNGV in the germline V gene. Trimming shortened V by 1 base and J by 0 bases, and 5 bases separated the two germline ends. The CDR3 loop reads CASSLGTSTDTQYF. The CDR3 region has the DNA TGTGCCAGCAGCTTAGGAACAAGCACAGATACGCAGTATTTT.

The chain joins TRBV2 to TRBJ2-3, with D possibly being TRBD1 (8 bases). This CDR3 is built from 15 residues. Between the trimmed V and J ends, which lost 6 bases and 3 bases, there was a span of 16 bases. Germline-derived CDR1 and CDR2 are SNHLY and FYNNEI. CDR3 protein: CASSAGDRTTDTQYF. The CDR3 coding sequence is TGTGCCAGCAGCGCGGGGGACAGGACTACAGATACGCAGTATTTT.

This clone was seen more than once but under ten times. The chain is built from TRBV7-9 and TRBJ1-5; TRBD1 might be the D (6 bases). The ends were cut back, 4 bases at V and 2 bases at J, with 12 bases in the middle. Germline V gene lookup returns CDR1 SEHNR and CDR2 FQNEAQ (reference sequence). The length of the CDR3 is 15 residues. CDR3 in amino acids: CASSSEGGGNQPQHF. Written as DNA, the CDR3 is TGTGCCAGCAGCTCGGAAGGGGGTGGCAATCAGCCCCAGCATTTT. Supplemented by reference TRBV7-9 and TRBJ1-5, the full variable domain reads DTGVSQNPRHKITKRGQNVTFRCDPISEHNRLYWYRQTLGQGPEFLTYFQNEAQLEKSRLLSDRFSAERPKGSFSTLEIQRTEQGDSAMYLCASSSEGGGNQPQHFGDGTRLSIL.

J is TRBJ2-7 and V is TRBV27; D could derive from TRBD1 or TRBD2 (5 bases each). The CDR3 is 15 residues long. Looked up from germline, CDR1 is MNHEY and CDR2 is SMNVEV (reference sequence). V lost 4 bases and J lost 0, with 13 bases in between. CDR3 coding DNA: TGTGCCAGCAGTTCGGGGACCCGCAGCTCCTACGAGCAGTACTTC. Amino acid sequence: CASSSGTRSSYEQYF.

The gene calls are TRBV4-1 and TRBJ2-7, with D perhaps matching TRBD1 (6 bases). This CDR3 has 14 residues. Deletions cut 4 bases from V and 6 bases from J, with 16 bases between. Germline CDR1 MGHRA, CDR2 YSYEKL. CDR3 nucleotide sequence: TGCGCCAGCAGCCTCGGTTGGACAGCAGCCGAGCAGTACTTC. It translates to CASSLGWTAAEQYF.

A note on this clone: Other DNA sequences of this sample code for an identical CDR3. V usage is TRBV11-2 and J usage is TRBJ1-3, with 12 bases matching TRBD1. This CDR3 is 14 amino acids long. In germline, CDR1 is SGHAT, CDR2 FQNNGV. With V trimmed by 5 bases and J by 8 bases, 4 bases remained unmatched. CDR3 nucleotides: TGTGCCAGCAGCGAGGGACAGGGGGCGGACACCATATATTTT. Translated: CASSEGQGADTIYF.

This clone occurred a few times. V and J are TRBV11-2 and TRBJ2-3; the D is unclear. From germline, CDR1 is SGHAT and CDR2 FQNNGV. The CDR3 contains 14 residues. Trimming took 1 base from V and 0 from J, leaving 5 bases between them. The CDR3 coding sequence is TGTGCCAGCAGCTTAGCGGTAAGCACAGATACGCAGTATTTT. Translating gives CASSLAVSTDTQYF.

V usage is TRBV6-4 and J usage is TRBJ2-3, with unresolved D. Germline values: CDR1 MRHNA, CDR2 SNTAGT. Trimming left V 0 bases short and J 0 bases short, with 10 bases between. The CDR3 extends over 16 amino acids. This chain's CDR3 is CASSDSSRTSTDTQYF. DNA of the CDR3: TGTGCCAGCAGTGACTCGAGCCGCACGAGCACAGATACGCAGTATTTT.

The chain recombines TRBV29-1 with TRBJ2-5; TRBD2 matches at 8 bases. This CDR3 is 15 amino acids long. The germline V gene encodes CDR1 SQVTM and CDR2 ANQGSEA. The J segment lost 6 bases and the V segment lost 1 base, leaving 10 bases of the junction unmatched. DNA for the CDR3: TGCAGCGTTGAAGTCGGACTAGCCCGGTGGAAGACCCAGTACTTC. Translation gives CSVEVGLARWKTQYF.

The V gene is TRBV11-3, the J gene TRBJ2-5; perhaps D is TRBD1 or TRBD2 (6 bases each). Germline CDR1 is SGHNT and CDR2 is YENEEA. The V gene lost 2 bases and the J gene lost 2 bases, with 15 bases spanning the gap. This CDR3 spans 16 amino acids. Written as DNA, the CDR3 is TGTGCCAGCAGCTTAAGAGAGGGGGGATTACAAGAGACCCAGTACTTC. Protein product: CASSLREGGLQETQYF.

The chain is built from TRBV11-2 and TRBJ1-1; D is undetermined. V lost 5 bases, J lost 3 bases, and 16 bases lay in between. CDR3 length: 15 amino acids. The germline V gene has CDR1 SGHAT and CDR2 FQNNGV. In nucleotides, the CDR3 is TGTGCCAGCAGCCCCGAACAGAGACACCACACTGAAGCTTTCTTT. Its translation is CASSPEQRHHTEAFF.

This clone was recorded a few times. V usage is TRBV11-2 and J usage is TRBJ2-7; perhaps TRBD1 as D (6 bases). V gave up 5 bases and J gave up 5 bases, with 16 bases separating them. Per germline, CDR1 SGHAT and CDR2 FQNNGV. This CDR3 comprises 14 residues. This CDR3 is CASSRGQGFDEQYF. The CDR3, as DNA: TGTGCCAGCAGCCGCGGGCAGGGGTTCGACGAGCAGTACTTC.

The chain combines TRBV2 with TRBJ2-3; D remains unclear. V was shortened by 5 bases and J by 1 base, with 13 bases between the two germline ends. Germline CDR1 and CDR2: SNHLY and FYNNEI. The CDR3 sequence is 15 residues long. DNA of the CDR3: TGTGCCAGCAGTCTCGTTCCCTCCGGCACAGATACGCAGTATTTT. Protein sequence: CASSLVPSGTDTQYF.

This clone was picked up one time. DNA of the CDR3: TGTGCCAGCAGTTTAAGGCGGAGTAATGAAAAACTGTTTTTT. Translating gives CASSLRRSNEKLFF. The chain uses TRBV28 and TRBJ1-4, with D unresolved. This CDR3 spans 14 amino acids. V was shortened by 2 bases and J by 4 bases, with 8 bases between the two germline ends. CDR1 is MDHEN, CDR2 SYDVKM, per germline.

V gene TRBV11-2 combines with J gene TRBJ2-5, with D perhaps TRBD2 (7 bases). The CDR3 extends over 15 amino acids. V lost 1 base and J 1 base, leaving 10 bases between the germline ends. CDR1 and CDR2 from the germline V gene are SGHAT and FQNNGV. CDR3 amino acids: CASSLVGGPQETQYF. DNA of the CDR3: TGTGCCAGCAGCTTAGTCGGGGGGCCCCAAGAGACCCAGTACTTC.

The rearrangement joins TRBV7-9 to TRBJ2-3; D not certain. The germline gives CDR1 SEHNR, CDR2 FQNEAQ (reference sequence). Deletions cut 4 bases from V and 8 bases from J, with 16 bases between. This CDR3 comprises 14 residues. CDR3: CASSSVALRPTQYF. CDR3 nucleotides: TGTGCCAGCAGCTCCGTAGCCCTACGGCCTACGCAGTATTTT.

The chain is built from TRBV25-1 and TRBJ2-7, with 8 positions matching TRBD2. The CDR3 is 14 residues long. Germline V gene data show CDR1 as MGHDK and CDR2 as SYGVNS. The V and J ends lost 3 bases and 2 bases, in that order; junction bases with no gene match: 3. The CDR3 protein is CASSDGGGPYEQYF. DNA for the CDR3: TGTGCCAGCAGTGACGGCGGGGGGCCCTACGAGCAGTACTTC.